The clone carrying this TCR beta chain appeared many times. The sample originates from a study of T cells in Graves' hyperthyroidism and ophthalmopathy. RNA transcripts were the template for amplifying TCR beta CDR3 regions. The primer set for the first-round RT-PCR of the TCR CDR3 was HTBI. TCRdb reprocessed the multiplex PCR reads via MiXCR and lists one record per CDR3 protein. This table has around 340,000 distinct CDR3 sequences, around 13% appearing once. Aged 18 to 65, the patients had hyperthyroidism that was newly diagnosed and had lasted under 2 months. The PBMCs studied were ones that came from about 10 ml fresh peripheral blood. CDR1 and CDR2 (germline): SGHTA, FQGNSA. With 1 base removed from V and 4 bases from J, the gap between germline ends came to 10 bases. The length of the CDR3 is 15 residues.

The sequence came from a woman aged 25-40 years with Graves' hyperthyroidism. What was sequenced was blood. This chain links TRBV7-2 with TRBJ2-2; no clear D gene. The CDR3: CASSLVFGTTGELFF. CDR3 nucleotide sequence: TGTGCCAGCAGCTTAGTGTTCGGAACCACCGGGGAGCTGTTTTTT. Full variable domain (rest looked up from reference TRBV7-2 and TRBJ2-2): GAGVSQSPSNKVTEKGKDVELRCDPISGHTALYWYRQSLGQGLEFLIYFQGNSAPDKSGLPSDRFSAERTGGSVSTLTIQRTQQEDSAVYLCASSLVFGTTGELFFGEGSRLTVL.